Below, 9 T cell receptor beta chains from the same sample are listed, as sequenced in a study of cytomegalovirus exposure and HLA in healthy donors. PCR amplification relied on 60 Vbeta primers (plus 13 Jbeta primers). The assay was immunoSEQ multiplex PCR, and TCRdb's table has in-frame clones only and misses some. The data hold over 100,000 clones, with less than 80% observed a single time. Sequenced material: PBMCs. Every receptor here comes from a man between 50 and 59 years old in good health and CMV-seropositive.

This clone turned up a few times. CDR3 sequence reads: CATSRDMRAGHSVQFF. CDR3 nucleotide sequence: TGTGCCACCAGCAGAGATATGAGGGCAGGTCACAGTGTGCAGTTCTTC. The chain is built from TRBV15 and TRBJ2-1, with D perhaps matching TRBD2 (5 bases). Germline V gene lookup returns CDR1 LNHNV and CDR2 YYDKDF (reference sequence). Trimming removed 0 bases at V and 12 bases at J, with 21 bases between. There are 16 residues in the CDR3.

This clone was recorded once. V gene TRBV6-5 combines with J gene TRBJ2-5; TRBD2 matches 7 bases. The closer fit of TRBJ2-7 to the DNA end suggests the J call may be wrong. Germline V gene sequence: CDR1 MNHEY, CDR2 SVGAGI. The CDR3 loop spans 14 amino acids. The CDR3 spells CASSYWEGAYEQYF. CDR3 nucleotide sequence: TGTGCCAGCAGTTACTGGGAGGGCGCCTACGAGCAGTACTTC.

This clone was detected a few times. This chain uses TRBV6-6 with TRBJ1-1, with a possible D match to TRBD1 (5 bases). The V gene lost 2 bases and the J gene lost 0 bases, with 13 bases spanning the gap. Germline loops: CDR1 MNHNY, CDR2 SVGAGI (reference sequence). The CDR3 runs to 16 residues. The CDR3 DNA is TGTGCCAGCAGTTACCCCAGGGTTGGGATGAACACTGAAGCTTTCTTT. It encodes CASSYPRVGMNTEAFF.

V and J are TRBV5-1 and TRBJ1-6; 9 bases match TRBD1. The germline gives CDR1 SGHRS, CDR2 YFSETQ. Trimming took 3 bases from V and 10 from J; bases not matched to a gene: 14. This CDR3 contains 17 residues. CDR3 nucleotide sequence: TGCGCCAGCAGCTCAATGCCCGCGGGACAGGGTGACTCACCCCTCCACTTT. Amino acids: CASSSMPAGQGDSPLHF.

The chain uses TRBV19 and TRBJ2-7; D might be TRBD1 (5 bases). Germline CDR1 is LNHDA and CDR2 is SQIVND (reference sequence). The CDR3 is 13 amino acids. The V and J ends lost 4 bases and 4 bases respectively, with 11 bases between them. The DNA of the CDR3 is TGTGCCAGTAGTAGCCAGGGTACTTACGAGCAGTACTTC. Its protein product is CASSSQGTYEQYF.

For the CDR3, the DNA is TGTGCCAGCAGGAAACCTCCGGGACAGGGGACCTACGAGCAGTACTTC. Amino acid sequence: CASRKPPGQGTYEQYF. The gene calls are TRBV6-4 and TRBJ2-7; TRBD1 matches at 10 bases. Germline lookup yields CDR1 MRHNA and CDR2 SNTAGT. The CDR3 covers 16 residues. V shed 6 bases, J shed 2 bases, and the junction held 10 bases outside the gene matches.

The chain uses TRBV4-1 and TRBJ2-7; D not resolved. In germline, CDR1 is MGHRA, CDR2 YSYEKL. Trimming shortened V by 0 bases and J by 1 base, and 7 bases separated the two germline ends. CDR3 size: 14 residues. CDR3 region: CASSQDPGSYEQYF. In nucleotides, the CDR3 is TGCGCCAGCAGCCAAGATCCGGGTTCCTACGAGCAGTACTTC.

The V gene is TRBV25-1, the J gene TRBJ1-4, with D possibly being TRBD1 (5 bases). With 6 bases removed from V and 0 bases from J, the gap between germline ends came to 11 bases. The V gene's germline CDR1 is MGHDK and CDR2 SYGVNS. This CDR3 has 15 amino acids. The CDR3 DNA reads TGTGCCAGCAGCTTTTCGGGGGCAACTAATGAAAAACTGTTTTTT. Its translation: CASSFSGATNEKLFF. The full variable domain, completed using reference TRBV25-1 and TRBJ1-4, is EADIYQTPRYLVIGTGKKITLECSQTMGHDKMYWYQQDPGMELHLIHYSYGVNSTEKGDLSSESTVSRIRTEHFPLTLESARPSHTSQYLCASSFSGATNEKLFFGSGTQLSVL.

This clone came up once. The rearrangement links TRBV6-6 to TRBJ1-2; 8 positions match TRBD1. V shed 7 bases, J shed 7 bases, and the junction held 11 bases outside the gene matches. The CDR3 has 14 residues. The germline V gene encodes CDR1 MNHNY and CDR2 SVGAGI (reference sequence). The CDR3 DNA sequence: TGTGCCAGCACCTCGGGGGGTACAGGGGGTGGCTACACCTTC. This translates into CASTSGGTGGGYTF.